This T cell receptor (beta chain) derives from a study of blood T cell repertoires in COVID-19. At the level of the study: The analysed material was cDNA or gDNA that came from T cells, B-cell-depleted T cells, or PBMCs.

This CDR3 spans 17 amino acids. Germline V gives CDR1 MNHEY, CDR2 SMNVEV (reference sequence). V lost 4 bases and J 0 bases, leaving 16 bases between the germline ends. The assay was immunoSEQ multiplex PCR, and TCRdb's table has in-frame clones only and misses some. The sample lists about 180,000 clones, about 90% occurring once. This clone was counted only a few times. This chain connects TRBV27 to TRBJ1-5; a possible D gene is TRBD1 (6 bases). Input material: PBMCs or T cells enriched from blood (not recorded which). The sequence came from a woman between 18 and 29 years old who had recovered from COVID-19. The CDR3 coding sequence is TGTGCCAGCAGTTCTTTGGGCAGGGGTCGTAGCAATCAGCCCCAGCATTTT. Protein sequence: CASSSLGRGRSNQPQHF.